The sequence of this T cell receptor beta chain was determined in a study of T-cell reconstitution after alpha-beta-depleted transplantation in children listed by TCRdb under 2016. With regard to the full study: T-cell immune reconstitution after TCRalphabeta/CD19-depleted allogeneic hematopoietic cell transplantation in children was quantitatively tracked in the study by means of TCR repertoire profiling.

The library was generated by PCR. For sequencing, an Illumina HiSeq 2500 was employed. TCR libraries were prepared with molecular barcoding, using unique molecular identifiers to normalize TCRbeta repertoire quantification. TCRdb itself trimmed the public reads at Q25 with fastp, ran MiXCR and retained productive beta chains. Rows merge per CDR3 protein into single entries with the most common DNA and genes. A total of 27,000 or so distinct CDR3 sequences appear in this sample, about 18% of them only once. Over 30% of the sample is in the top ten clones. This clonotype has at least ten counts. The target of this receptor is not known. Base qualities are not recorded, but no much larger clone differs from it by a single base. The time point label, as the study defines it: day 60 (about 2 months) after transplantation. What this sample's treatment or condition label stands for: allogeneic hematopoietic cell transplantation with graft depleted of TCRalphabeta T cells and CD19 B cells. TCRalphabeta/CD19-depleted allogeneic hematopoietic cell grafts were given to the transplant recipients, all of whom were children.

V loses 3 bases, J loses 4 bases, and the germline ends lie 13 bases apart. The CDR3 spans 15 residues, from the cysteine through the phenylalanine. Only CDR3 DNA remains: 45 bases, in frame from the first base. CDR1 and CDR2, per the germline V gene, are SGHTA and FQGNSA. Overall study results and their limits: In some patients, high TCRbeta diversity at day 60 was attributed to recipient T cells and intrathymic progenitors that had survived conditioning. The frequencies of hyperexpanded clones fell over the following months, and after one year, T-cell counts and TCRbeta diversity were mostly attributed to newly produced T cells. Apparently early alphabetaT-cell count recovery about two months after transplant reportedly relied on only several hundred rapidly expanded clones derived from non-depleted graft cells.

The receptor was derived from a male patient aged 2-10 years who had a stem cell transplant for acute lymphoblastic leukemia, so the T cells may come from the graft donor. This specimen consisted of PBMCs, mostly from graft donor cells, obtained 60 days after TCRalphabeta/CD19-depleted stem cell transplant. The chain is made from TRBV7-2 and TRBJ1-5; the D gene is unclear. The CDR3 reads as follows: CASSLWAGGNQPQHF. The bases are TGTGCCAGCAGCTTGTGGGCGGGCGGGAATCAGCCCCAGCATTTT.